One and the same sample provided the 20 T cell receptor beta chains below, sequenced in a study of OX40 agonist ivuxolimab in advanced cancers. Produced via immunoSEQ multiplex PCR; TCRdb's table is partial and in-frame only. In the table there are 77,000 or so clones, around 93% of which are singletons. The source material was CD4+ or CD8+ T cells sorted from blood, sampled in a trial of the OX40 agonist ivuxolimab. These receptors were taken from an adult with an advanced solid tumor such as melanoma, head and neck, liver or kidney cancer.

This clone was recorded only once. The rearrangement uses TRBV19 and TRBJ2-2, with a possible D match to TRBD2 (5 bases). With 7 bases removed from V and 0 bases from J, the gap between germline ends came to 15 bases. The CDR3 extends over 16 amino acids. Germline assignment: CDR1 LNHDA and CDR2 SQIVND (reference sequence). The CDR3 DNA is TGTGCCAGTACCCCTTGGACTCCTGCGAACACCGGGGAGCTGTTTTTT. Translation gives CASTPWTPANTGELFF.

J is TRBJ2-7 and V is TRBV11-2; 14 bases are shared with TRBD2. This CDR3 has 14 amino acids. CDR1 SGHAT and CDR2 FQNNGV come from the germline V gene. Germline trimming cut 5 bases from V and 6 bases from J; bases unmatched to any gene: 3. CDR3 protein: CASSPGLAGVEQYF. CDR3 nucleotide sequence: TGTGCCAGCAGCCCGGGACTAGCGGGAGTCGAGCAGTACTTC.

The chain has TRBV2 and TRBJ2-1, with no clear D. V was shortened by 8 bases and J by 7 bases, with 6 bases between the two germline ends. The CDR3 totals 10 residues. The germline V gene has CDR1 SNHLY and CDR2 FYNNEI. This CDR3 reads CASGGNEQFF. DNA for the CDR3: TGTGCCAGCGGTGGTAATGAGCAGTTCTTC.

The V and J genes are TRBV28 and TRBJ2-7; D assignment may be TRBD1 or TRBD2 (5 bases each). The CDR3 extends over 14 amino acids. Trimming took 5 bases from V and 2 from J, leaving 13 bases between them. Germline lookup yields CDR1 MDHEN and CDR2 SYDVKM. The CDR3 protein is CASSQQVRAYEQYF. For the CDR3, the DNA is TGTGCCAGCAGTCAACAGGTGAGGGCCTACGAGCAGTACTTC.

This sequence joins TRBV28 and TRBJ2-7, with a tentative D call TRBD1 (6 bases). This CDR3 is 16 amino acids long. Germline CDR1 is MDHEN and CDR2 is SYDVKM. The ends were cut back, 4 bases at V and 0 bases at J, with 16 bases in the middle. The CDR3 loop reads CASSSPGQRYSYEQYF. In DNA form, the CDR3 reads TGTGCCAGCAGTTCGCCAGGACAGCGTTACTCCTACGAGCAGTACTTC.

This clone was detected once. The chain carries TRBV4-2 and TRBJ2-1, with D unclear. Trimming removed 0 bases from V and 2 bases from J, with 5 bases in between. CDR3 length: 14 amino acids. The germline CDR1 and CDR2 sequences are LGHNA and YNFKEQ. The CDR3 here is CASSQELAYNEQFF. CDR3 in DNA: TGTGCCAGCAGCCAAGAGTTAGCCTACAATGAGCAGTTCTTC.

V usage is TRBV19 and J usage is TRBJ2-2; weak D call: TRBD2 (6 bases). The CDR3 loop spans 15 amino acids. Germline V CDR1 and CDR2: LNHDA, SQIVND (reference sequence). V lost 6 bases, J lost 4 bases, and 15 bases lay in between. CDR3 nucleotides: TGTGCCAGTAGCACCGGGGAAGCGGGCACCGGGGAGCTGTTTTTT. As protein: CASSTGEAGTGELFF.

V and J are TRBV12-2 and TRBJ2-1. TRBV12-2 is marked as a pseudogene. This CDR3 has 15 residues. In DNA, the CDR3 is TGTGCAAGTCGCTTCCTAGTGGGGTCATGGGATGAGCAGTTCTTC. This encodes CASRFLVGSWDEQFF.

The CDR3 nucleotides read TGTGCCAGCAAATTAACCCGACAGGGGGAGAACTACGAGCAGTACTTC. Translated, it gives CASKLTRQGENYEQYF. This chain joins TRBV18 and TRBJ2-7, with 9 bases aligning to TRBD1. The V gene's germline CDR1 is KGHSH and CDR2 LQKENI. V shed 8 bases and J 3 bases; nucleotides not matched to a gene: 14. The CDR3 is 16 amino acids.

The chain carries TRBV7-6 and TRBJ2-7, with D unclear. The CDR3 is made up of 15 amino acids. Germline CDR1 and CDR2: SGHVS and FNYEAQ. V was pared by 2 bases and J by 0 bases, with 11 bases between. CDR3 protein: CASSLSPHGSYEQYF. In DNA form, the CDR3 reads TGTGCCAGCAGCTTATCCCCCCACGGCTCCTACGAGCAGTACTTC.

The chain employs TRBV9 and TRBJ2-1, with 10 nucleotides matching TRBD1. Germline V CDR1 and CDR2: SGDLS, YYNGEE. The CDR3 runs 16 residues. With V trimmed by 3 bases and J by 4 bases, 7 bases remained unmatched. The CDR3 protein is CASSAAGTGVYNEQFF. CDR3 DNA sequence: TGTGCCAGCAGCGCTGCCGGGACAGGGGTGTACAATGAGCAGTTCTTC.

The chain employs TRBV6-6 and TRBJ1-5; no clear D. Germline V gives CDR1 MNHNY, CDR2 SVGAGI (reference sequence). The CDR3 sequence is 14 residues long. With 2 bases removed from V and 5 bases from J, the gap between germline ends came to 10 bases. DNA of the CDR3: TGTGCCAGCAGTTACATATCAGAAGATCAGCCCCAGCATTTT. Its translation is CASSYISEDQPQHF.

The chain carries TRBV2 and TRBJ1-5; TRBD1 might be the D (5 bases). CDR1 and CDR2 (germline): SNHLY, FYNNEI. Trimming pared 5 bases from V and 4 bases from J, leaving 12 bases between. CDR3 length equals 14 residues. The CDR3 here is CASSPDTGNQPQHF. CDR3 DNA sequence: TGTGCCAGCAGTCCGGACACCGGTAATCAGCCCCAGCATTTT.

V gene TRBV7-2 combines with J gene TRBJ2-3, with 7 bases that match TRBD1. Germline-derived CDR1 and CDR2 are SGHTA and FQGNSA. Losses at the gene ends were 5 bases for V and 1 base for J; bases not matched to a gene: 12. The CDR3 is made up of 17 amino acids. The CDR3 is CASSPRTGALGTDTQYF. The CDR3 DNA reads TGTGCCAGCAGCCCGCGAACAGGGGCCCTAGGCACAGATACGCAGTATTTT.

This sequence joins TRBV2 and TRBJ2-6, with a tentative D call TRBD1 (5 bases). Per the germline V gene, CDR1 is SNHLY and CDR2 is FYNNEI. V dropped 7 bases and J dropped 4 bases, with 14 bases sitting between them. CDR3 length: 15 amino acids. The chain's CDR3 is CASNSQGTGANVLTF. The CDR3, as DNA: TGTGCCAGCAATTCCCAGGGTACGGGGGCCAACGTCCTGACTTTC.

This clone was seen only once. The chain employs TRBV7-9 and TRBJ2-2; TRBD1 aligns across 7 bases. CDR1 SEHNR and CDR2 FQNEAQ come from the germline V gene (reference sequence). The J segment lost 0 bases and the V segment lost 5 bases, leaving 3 bases of the junction unmatched. The CDR3 spans 15 residues. The CDR3 nucleotides read TGTGCCAGCAGCCCGGGACAGTCGAACACCGGGGAGCTGTTTTTT. Protein: CASSPGQSNTGELFF.

This clone was seen a single time. The rearrangement joins TRBV27 to TRBJ2-1, with D possibly being TRBD2 (6 bases). The germline V gene encodes CDR1 MNHEY and CDR2 SMNVEV (reference sequence). There are 14 residues in the CDR3. Trimming removed 4 bases from V and 1 base from J, with 8 bases in between. CDR3 DNA: TGTGCCAGCAGTTCCGCGGGGTCCTACAATGAGCAGTTCTTC. This translates into CASSSAGSYNEQFF.

This sequence joins TRBV7-2 and TRBJ2-7; TRBD2 might be the D (6 bases). Germline V gene data show CDR1 as SGHTA and CDR2 as FQGNSA. The V gene lost 3 bases and the J gene lost 2 bases, with 14 bases spanning the gap. The CDR3 is 15 amino acids. CDR3: CASSFDSGIPYEQYF. The DNA for the CDR3 is TGTGCCAGCAGCTTTGATAGCGGCATCCCCTACGAGCAGTACTTC.

The J gene is TRBJ1-1, the V gene TRBV14; D not certain. Trimming took off 0 bases at V and 7 bases at J, with 9 bases between the two ends. The CDR3 is 13 amino acids. The V gene's germline CDR1 is SGHDN and CDR2 FVKESK. CDR3 DNA: TGTGCCAGCAGCCAAGATCTGGAGGGTGAAGCTTTCTTT. It specifies CASSQDLEGEAFF.

The chain links TRBV7-2 to TRBJ2-7, with D tentatively TRBD1 (6 bases). CDR1 SGHTA and CDR2 FQGNSA come from the germline V gene. V lost 2 bases and J 3 bases, leaving 11 bases between the germline ends. CDR3 length equals 14 residues. This CDR3 reads CASSLQQGIYEQYF. DNA for the CDR3: TGTGCCAGCAGCTTACAGCAGGGGATCTACGAGCAGTACTTC. Looking up the rest from reference TRBV7-2 and TRBJ2-7 gives the full variable domain: GAGVSQSPSNKVTEKGKDVELRCDPISGHTALYWYRQSLGQGLEFLIYFQGNSAPDKSGLPSDRFSAERTGGSVSTLTIQRTQQEDSAVYLCASSLQQGIYEQYFGPGTRLTVT.